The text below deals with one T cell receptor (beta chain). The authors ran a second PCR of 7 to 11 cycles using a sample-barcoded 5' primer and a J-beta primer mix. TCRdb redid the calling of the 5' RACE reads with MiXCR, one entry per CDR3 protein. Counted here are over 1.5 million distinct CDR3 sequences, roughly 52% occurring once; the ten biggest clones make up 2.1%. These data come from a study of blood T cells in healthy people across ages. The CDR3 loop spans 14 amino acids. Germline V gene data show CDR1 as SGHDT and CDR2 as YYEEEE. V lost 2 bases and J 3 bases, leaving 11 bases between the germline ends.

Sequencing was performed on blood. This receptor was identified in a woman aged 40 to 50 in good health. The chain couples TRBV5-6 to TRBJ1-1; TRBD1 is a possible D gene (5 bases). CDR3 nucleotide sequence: TGTGCCAGCAGCTTTGATGGGGCGGACACTGAAGCTTTCTTT. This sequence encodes CASSFDGADTEAFF.